The clone carrying this T cell receptor (beta chain) was detected ten times or more. Its antigen is unknown. This entry comes from a study of T-cell reconstitution after alpha-beta-depleted transplantation in children. Whole-study results and caveats: Surviving recipient T cells and thymic progenitors underlay high day-60 TCRbeta diversity in some patients. Several hundred expanded graft clones reportedly gave rise to the alpha-beta T cells present about two months after transplant. Once a year had passed after transplant, T-cell counts and diversity came mostly from newly produced T cells.

The CDR3 is 16 amino acids. With V trimmed by 0 bases and J by 7 bases, 5 bases remained unmatched. The germline CDR1 and CDR2 sequences are DFQATT and SNEGSKA (reference sequence). Preparing the TCRbeta library involved the use of unique molecular identifiers. TCRdb ran MiXCR on the PCR reads and lists one entry per CDR3 protein. Of fewer than 550,000 distinct CDR3 sequences listed, about 10% are singletons. The clonotype was recovered from a child aged 2 to 10 with inherited bone marrow failure, due to receive a stem cell transplant. The input for sequencing was PBMCs, taken before TCRalphabeta/CD19-depleted stem cell transplant. The chain joins TRBV20-1 to TRBJ2-1; 14 nucleotides line up with TRBD2. The CDR3 DNA reads TGCAGTGCTAGAGAGACTAGCGGGAGGGCCTGGAATGAGCAGTTCTTC. Translating gives CSARETSGRAWNEQFF.